The text below deals with one TCR beta chain. The authors' processing: For nucleated cells, counts were estimated from reference gene primer amplification. The data were produced by immunoSEQ multiplex PCR, yet TCRdb's version contains in-frame clones alone and is incomplete. The V and J calls and clone size were taken over from that table, and D and trimming were inferred from the DNA. The sample consists of approximately 300,000 clones, roughly 85% of them appearing once. The sample originates from a study of blood T cell repertoires in COVID-19. The overall study: The United States, Italy and Spain supplied acute and convalescent COVID-19 samples.

CDR1 and CDR2 from the germline V gene are LNHDA and SQIVND (reference sequence). V dropped 6 bases and J dropped 10 bases, with 22 bases sitting between them. This CDR3 spans 16 amino acids. Participant ages covered about 18 to 100 years across about two dozen US areas. Recovered participants had two consecutive negative NP/OP PCR tests, healthcare professional clearance, or symptom resolution. This TCR was recovered from a woman aged 25-40 years who had recovered from COVID-19. This sequence joins TRBV19 and TRBJ1-6; weak D call: TRBD1 (6 bases). Sample: PBMCs or T cells enriched from blood (not recorded which). In nucleotides, the CDR3 is TGTGCCAGTAGCCAATCCGGGTTTGGGGGCAGGTCACCCCTCCACTTT. Translation gives CASSQSGFGGRSPLHF.